This T cell receptor beta chain stems from a study of T and B cells in COVID-19 patients. In the study overall: COVID-19 patients gave peripheral blood either during active infection or after recovery. Study conclusions and caveats: In COVID-19 patients, T cell receptor beta variable and joining gene use was reportedly strongly skewed.

Each TRB amplification used about 230-550 ng of genomic DNA from blood. Per the germline V gene, CDR1 is MNHEY and CDR2 is SVGAGI. CDR3 length: 14 residues. V was pared by 6 bases and J by 0 bases, with 8 bases between. Of note for this clonotype: Its antigen is unidentified.

TRB rearrangements were amplified by multiplex PCR with BIOMED2 TRB-A/B primers. TCRdb analysed the multiplex PCR reads with MiXCR anew, one entry per CDR3 protein. Among around 21,000 distinct CDR3 sequences listed, approximately 29% were seen once. The chain combines TRBV6-5 with TRBJ2-2; no reliable D call. This receptor was taken from a human donor who had recovered from COVID-19. The sequencing input was blood. CDR3 coding DNA: TGTGCCAGCAGGTTGGGATCGAACACCGGGGAGCTGTTTTTT. Amino acid sequence: CASRLGSNTGELFF.